Below, 29 T cell receptor beta chains from the same sample are listed, as sequenced in a study of blood T cell repertoires in COVID-19. Using immunoSEQ multiplex PCR, the repertoire was profiled, and TCRdb retains in-frame clones only, with some absent. The sample has approximately 160,000 clones, around 83% seen once. Sequencing used peripheral blood. The receptors shown here come from a woman aged 55-70 years with COVID-19, enrolled during active disease.

This rearrangement joins TRBV6-5 to TRBJ1-2, with 7 bases fitting TRBD1. With 5 bases clipped from V and 8 bases from J, the junction kept 11 bases outside the gene matches. This CDR3 is 14 amino acids long. CDR1 and CDR2 from the germline V gene are MNHEY and SVGAGI. This CDR3 reads CASSRDSAMGGYTF. DNA for the CDR3: TGTGCCAGCAGTAGGGACAGCGCAATGGGAGGCTACACCTTC.

The CDR3 DNA follows: TGTGCCAGCAGTTACGTTGGAGGGAGGGGAACCGAGCAGTACTTC. It codes for CASSYVGGRGTEQYF. The genes are TRBV6-5 and TRBJ2-7; 7 nucleotides agree with TRBD2. The germline V gene has CDR1 MNHEY and CDR2 SVGAGI. The ends lost 2 bases at V and 6 bases at J; junction bases unmatched: 10. There are 15 residues in the CDR3.

This chain links TRBV5-6 with TRBJ1-2; 11 bases match TRBD1. The CDR3 length is 17 residues. Looked up from germline, CDR1 is SGHDT and CDR2 is YYEEEE. V gave up 2 bases and J gave up 4 bases; unmatched junction bases: 10. The chain's CDR3 is CASSFLLPGQGGYGYTF. CDR3 coding DNA: TGTGCCAGCAGCTTCCTCCTTCCGGGACAGGGGGGCTATGGCTACACCTTC.

The chain links TRBV6-2 or TRBV6-3 to TRBJ1-2, with 7 bases identical to TRBD1. The germline CDR1 and CDR2 sequences are MNHEY and SVGEGT. This CDR3 has 15 residues. Unmatched junction bases numbered 8, after V lost 5 bases and J lost 2 bases. CDR3: CASSRDRVSNYGYTF. CDR3 bases: TGTGCCAGCAGTCGCGACAGGGTCTCCAACTATGGCTACACCTTC.

This chain connects TRBV5-1 to TRBJ2-2; D call uncertain. The germline V gene encodes CDR1 SGHRS and CDR2 YFSETQ. There are 15 residues in the CDR3. V lost 4 bases and J 1 base, leaving 11 bases between the germline ends. CDR3 nucleotide sequence: TGCGCCAGCAGCCCCAGAGGTGAGAACACCGGGGAGCTGTTTTTT. Translating gives CASSPRGENTGELFF.

The V and J genes are TRBV5-1 and TRBJ2-1; possibly TRBD1 for D (5 bases). The germline V gene encodes CDR1 SGHRS and CDR2 YFSETQ. Trimming left V 0 bases short and J 7 bases short, with 11 bases between. CDR3 size: 14 residues. The CDR3 coding sequence is TGCGCCAGCAGCTTGGAAAAGGGGATGAATGAGCAGTTCTTC. Translated: CASSLEKGMNEQFF.

The chain joins TRBV3-1 (or the pseudogene TRBV3-2) to TRBJ1-4; TRBD1 matches 7 bases. CDR3 length: 15 amino acids. Germline-derived CDR1 and CDR2 are LGHDT and YNNKEL (reference sequence). After removal of 4 bases from V and 7 bases from J, the junction contained 9 bases not matched to a gene. CDR3 in DNA: TGTGCCAGCAGCCGAATGGACAGGTCAGGTGAAAAACTGTTTTTT. It yields the protein CASSRMDRSGEKLFF.

The rearrangement uses TRBV29-1 and TRBJ2-5; D is perhaps TRBD2 (5 bases). The CDR3 consists of 12 residues. The V gene lost 8 bases and the J gene lost 4 bases, with 14 bases spanning the gap. CDR1 and CDR2 (germline): SQVTM, ANQGSEA. The CDR3 spells CSLREVGETQYF. The CDR3 DNA reads TGCAGCCTACGGGAAGTTGGAGAGACCCAGTACTTC.

The CDR3 is CASSLAGTYGYTF. The CDR3 bases are TGTGCCAGCAGCTTAGCCGGGACATATGGCTACACCTTC. This sequence joins TRBV11-2 and TRBJ1-2; TRBD1 might be the D (6 bases). With 1 base removed from V and 5 bases from J, the gap between germline ends came to 8 bases. The CDR3 spans 13 residues. Germline V CDR1 and CDR2: SGHAT, FQNNGV. Variable domain in full (rest from reference TRBV11-2 and TRBJ1-2): EAGVAQSPRYKIIEKRQSVAFWCNPISGHATLYWYQQILGQGPKLLIQFQNNGVVDDSQLPKDRFSAERLKGVDSTLKIQPAKLEDSAVYLCASSLAGTYGYTFGSGTRLTVV.

The V call is TRBV7-9, the J call TRBJ1-3; no firm D call. CDR3 length equals 13 residues. Germline CDR1 and CDR2: SEHNR and FQNEAQ (reference sequence). The V end lost 2 bases, the J end lost 4 bases, and 6 bases lay between the germline ends. CDR3 in DNA: TGTGCCAGCAGCTTACAACAGGGAAACACCATATATTTT. Translating it yields CASSLQQGNTIYF.

This chain uses TRBV6-6 with TRBJ1-2; D gene unclear. Germline CDR1 MNHNY, CDR2 SVGAGI (reference sequence). The V gene lost 6 bases and the J gene lost 3 bases, with 8 bases spanning the gap. CDR3 length: 12 amino acids. This chain's CDR3 is CASRMGDYGYTF. In DNA, the CDR3 is TGTGCCAGCAGGATGGGAGACTATGGCTACACCTTC.

This clone was seen just once. The chain links TRBV10-2 to TRBJ1-4; 8 nucleotides align to TRBD1. The CDR3 runs to 13 residues. Germline V CDR1 and CDR2: WSHSY, SAAADI. V lost 6 bases and J lost 5; bases outside the gene matches: 2. CDR3 sequence: CASSRTGNEKLFF. CDR3 in DNA: TGCGCCAGCAGCCGGACAGGGAATGAAAAACTGTTTTTT.

The chain employs TRBV5-6 and TRBJ1-1; D is uncertain. The V gene lost 4 bases and the J gene lost 1 base, with 17 bases spanning the gap. CDR1 and CDR2 from the germline V gene are SGHDT and YYEEEE. CDR3 length equals 16 residues. The CDR3 nucleotides read TGTGCCAGCAGCCATATTGGGAGGCTTAAGAACACTGAAGCTTTCTTT. Translation gives CASSHIGRLKNTEAFF. Supplemented by reference TRBV5-6 and TRBJ1-1, the full variable domain reads DAGVTQSPTHLIKTRGQQVTLRCSPKSGHDTVSWYQQALGQGPQFIFQYYEEEERQRGNFPDRFSGHQFPNYSSELNVNALLLGDSALYLCASSHIGRLKNTEAFFGQGTRLTVV.

The chain recombines TRBV20-1 with TRBJ2-3; 8 bases align to TRBD1. Germline V lookup: CDR1 DFQATT, CDR2 SNEGSKA (reference sequence). Trimming removed 3 bases from V and 1 base from J; junction bases left unmatched: 9. The CDR3 runs 16 residues. The CDR3 nucleotides read TGCAGTGCTAGTAGGACAGGGCCGAGGGGCACAGATACGCAGTATTTT. This gives the protein CSASRTGPRGTDTQYF.

This clone was recorded only once. V and J are TRBV6-6 and TRBJ1-1; maybe TRBD1 (5 bases). Germline assignment: CDR1 MNHNY and CDR2 SVGAGI (reference sequence). The V end lost 6 bases, the J end lost 2 bases, and 13 bases lay between the germline ends. The CDR3 is 14 residues long. This CDR3 is CASSQTAGNTEAFF. The CDR3 bases are TGTGCCAGCAGCCAGACAGCTGGAAACACTGAAGCTTTCTTT.

The chain joins TRBV6-4 to TRBJ2-2, with unresolved D. CDR1 is MRHNA and CDR2 is SNTAGT in the germline V gene. Trimming left V 2 bases short and J 8 bases short, with 12 bases between. This CDR3 has 14 amino acids. The CDR3 spells CASSDDFTSGELFF. The CDR3, as DNA: TGTGCCAGCAGTGACGACTTCACCTCGGGGGAGCTGTTTTTT.

The chain's CDR3 is CASSTKPGGWGTEAFF. Written as DNA, the CDR3 is TGTGCCAGCAGCACTAAACCGGGGGGCTGGGGCACTGAAGCTTTCTTT. The chain combines TRBV11-2 with TRBJ1-1; the D gene is possibly TRBD1 (6 bases). The CDR3 spans 16 residues. Per the germline V gene, CDR1 is SGHAT and CDR2 is FQNNGV. V shed 5 bases and J shed 4 bases, with 20 bases lying between them.

The chain joins TRBV9 to TRBJ1-6; no clear D gene. Germline V gene data show CDR1 as SGDLS and CDR2 as YYNGEE. CDR3 length equals 17 residues. V was pared by 0 bases and J by 7 bases, with 17 bases between. The CDR3 DNA sequence: TGTGCCAGCAGCGTAGATTCGCCGCAGCGTTCCAATTCACCCCTCCACTTT. Its protein is CASSVDSPQRSNSPLHF.

This clone has a single count. The chain carries TRBV27 and TRBJ2-5; D not certain. The CDR3 runs to 15 residues. Germline assignment: CDR1 MNHEY and CDR2 SMNVEV (reference sequence). V lost 0 bases, J lost 1 base, and 9 bases lay in between. CDR3: CASSLSRLIQETQYF. The CDR3 DNA sequence: TGTGCCAGCAGTTTATCCCGACTGATCCAAGAGACCCAGTACTTC.

This clone showed up just once. The gene calls are TRBV19 and TRBJ1-4; 9 bases match TRBD1. The germline V gene encodes CDR1 LNHDA and CDR2 SQIVND (reference sequence). The CDR3 has 15 residues. The junction had 7 bases not matched to a gene; V was cut back by 6 bases and J by 5 bases. As DNA, the CDR3 is TGTGCCAGTAGCCATAGCGGGACAGGGAATGAAAAACTGTTTTTT. Protein sequence: CASSHSGTGNEKLFF.

This chain uses TRBV9 with TRBJ1-3; 8 positions match TRBD1. The V and J ends lost 3 bases and 4 bases, in that order; junction bases with no gene match: 6. Looked up from germline, CDR1 is SGDLS and CDR2 is YYNGEE. The CDR3 has 15 residues. The CDR3 loop reads CASSERGQGGNTIYF. In nucleotides, the CDR3 is TGTGCCAGCAGCGAGCGAGGACAGGGAGGAAACACCATATATTTT.

The chain joins TRBV2 to TRBJ2-1; TRBD2 aligns across 9 bases. Germline lookup yields CDR1 SNHLY and CDR2 FYNNEI. This CDR3 contains 16 residues. V lost 6 bases, J lost 5 bases, and 11 bases stayed unmatched. The CDR3 nucleotides read TGTGCCAGCAGCGGGTTCTTGCGGGAGGGAGACAATGAGCAGTTCTTC. Protein sequence: CASSGFLREGDNEQFF.

The chain is built from TRBV5-1 and TRBJ1-1, with a possible D match to TRBD1 (5 bases). The CDR3 is made up of 15 amino acids. V was clipped by 0 bases and J by 4 bases, with 13 bases between them. CDR1 and CDR2 (germline): SGHRS, YFSETQ. In DNA form, the CDR3 reads TGCGCCAGCAGCTTGGGACTCCAAAGGGGCACTGAAGCTTTCTTT. Translation: CASSLGLQRGTEAFF.

The rearrangement links TRBV5-4 to TRBJ2-1; 13 nucleotides line up with TRBD2. V lost 0 bases, J lost 2 bases, and 2 bases stayed unmatched. This CDR3 has 17 amino acids. From germline, CDR1 is SGHNT and CDR2 YYREEE (reference sequence). The chain's CDR3 is CASSLALAGGPYNEQFF. The CDR3 bases are TGTGCCAGCAGCTTGGCACTAGCGGGAGGGCCCTACAATGAGCAGTTCTTC.

The chain carries TRBV2 and TRBJ2-2, with D possibly being TRBD1 (6 bases). Germline values: CDR1 SNHLY, CDR2 FYNNEI. CDR3 size: 14 residues. Trimming stripped 7 bases from V and 3 bases from J, with 12 bases between. The CDR3, as DNA: TGTGCCAGCAAGGGGGATTCGGACACCGGGGAGCTGTTTTTT. Translating gives CASKGDSDTGELFF.

The V gene is TRBV24-1, the J gene TRBJ2-2; no clear D. Per the germline V gene, CDR1 is KGHDR and CDR2 is SFDVKD. The CDR3 is 9 amino acids. V lost 9 bases and J 7 bases, leaving 2 bases between the germline ends. CDR3 nucleotides: TGTGCCACCCTCGGGGAGCTGTTTTTT. Translation: CATLGELFF.

In its sample, this clone was seen a few times. The chain couples TRBV6-2 or TRBV6-3 to TRBJ1-1; no clear D gene. V was shortened by 0 bases and J by 5 bases, with 13 bases between the two germline ends. The CDR3 is 15 residues long. In germline, CDR1 is MNHEY, CDR2 SVGEGT. This chain's CDR3 is CASSYSWGVRTEAFF. DNA of the CDR3: TGTGCCAGCAGTTACTCGTGGGGAGTGAGGACTGAAGCTTTCTTT.

The gene calls are TRBV15 and TRBJ1-1; 8 bases line up with TRBD1. V gave up 3 bases and J gave up 1 base; unmatched junction bases: 1. Germline lookup yields CDR1 LNHNV and CDR2 YYDKDF (reference sequence). The CDR3 is 14 residues long. The CDR3 here is CATSSGQGNTEAFF. The CDR3 DNA follows: TGTGCCACCAGCAGTGGACAGGGGAACACTGAAGCTTTCTTT.

This sequence joins TRBV5-5 and TRBJ2-5; D possibly corresponds to TRBD2 (6 bases). The CDR3 is made up of 15 amino acids. Germline values: CDR1 SGHKS, CDR2 YYEKEE (reference sequence). The ends were cut back, 2 bases at V and 1 base at J, with 12 bases in the middle. The CDR3 bases are TGTGCCAGCAGCTTAAGCGGGCGGAGCCAAGAGACCCAGTACTTC. Translating gives CASSLSGRSQETQYF.